One and the same sample provided the 26 T cell receptor beta chains below, sequenced in a study of long-term antiretroviral therapy in people with HIV. With survey level as its setting, the immunoSEQ assay was v3.0. The assay was immunoSEQ multiplex PCR, and TCRdb's table has in-frame clones only and misses some. Among 25,000 to 35,000 clones, about 88% were seen once, and the ten largest hold roughly 1%. Material: unsorted PBMCs, obtained 2 years after starting antiretroviral therapy. Every receptor here comes from a man in his fifties or sixties with HIV.

V and J are TRBV6-5 and TRBJ2-5; D might be TRBD2 (6 bases). CDR1 is MNHEY and CDR2 is SVGAGI in the germline V gene. This CDR3 is built from 15 residues. The ends were cut back, 0 bases at V and 5 bases at J, with 13 bases in the middle. Here the CDR3 reads CASSYSSSGLETQYF. In DNA form, the CDR3 reads TGTGCCAGCAGTTACTCATCGAGCGGGCTTGAGACCCAGTACTTC.

Here the CDR3 DNA reads TGTGCCTGGAGCCGCAGCTCTGGAAACACCATATATTTT. Protein sequence: CAWSRSSGNTIYF. The chain carries TRBV30 and TRBJ1-3; D is undetermined. CDR1 GTSNPN and CDR2 SVGIG come from the germline V gene (reference sequence). The V gene lost 3 bases and the J gene lost 0 bases, with 6 bases spanning the gap. This CDR3 is 13 amino acids long.

V is TRBV20-1 and J is TRBJ2-1; D may be TRBD2 (6 bases). With 6 bases removed from V and 8 bases from J, the gap between germline ends came to 11 bases. The CDR3 is 11 residues long. CDR1 and CDR2 from the germline V gene are DFQATT and SNEGSKA (reference sequence). The CDR3 region is CSASPGDEQFF. CDR3 bases: TGCAGTGCCAGTCCGGGAGATGAGCAGTTCTTC.

The CDR3 here is CASSSRGSQETQYF. The CDR3 nucleotides read TGTGCCAGCAGCTCCCGGGGATCTCAAGAGACCCAGTACTTC. The V call is TRBV11-2, the J call TRBJ2-5; tentative D call: TRBD2 (5 bases). Germline V gene sequence: CDR1 SGHAT, CDR2 FQNNGV. The CDR3 length is 14 residues. With 4 bases removed from V and 2 bases from J, the gap between germline ends came to 11 bases.

The genes are TRBV5-1 and TRBJ1-4; the match to TRBD1 covers 8 bases. Germline V gene lookup returns CDR1 SGHRS and CDR2 YFSETQ. This CDR3 has 14 residues. J gave up 12 bases and V 4 bases, and 11 bases lay outside the gene matches. CDR3 sequence (DNA): TGCGCCAGCAGCACGGACAGGGACGAGGGGGAACTGTTTTTT. As protein: CASSTDRDEGELFF.

The rearrangement joins TRBV15 to TRBJ2-3; tentative D call: TRBD2 (5 bases). The CDR3 has 14 residues. V lost 0 bases, J lost 4 bases, and 8 bases lay in between. CDR1 is LNHNV and CDR2 is YYDKDF in the germline V gene (reference sequence). CDR3 DNA sequence: TGTGCCACCAGCAGAGATTTGCGGGCAGATACGCAGTATTTT. As protein: CATSRDLRADTQYF.

The chain carries TRBV7-2 and TRBJ2-1; no definite D call. The V gene's germline CDR1 is SGHTA and CDR2 FQGNSA. There are 13 residues in the CDR3. V lost 5 bases and J 5 bases, leaving 10 bases between the germline ends. This CDR3 reads CASSHDLNNEQFF. CDR3 nucleotide sequence: TGTGCCAGCAGCCACGACCTGAACAATGAGCAGTTCTTC.

This rearrangement joins TRBV29-1 to TRBJ1-2; 9 bases fit TRBD1. This CDR3 has 14 amino acids. V dropped 5 bases and J dropped 4; count of bases not matched to a gene: 8. Germline loops: CDR1 SQVTM, CDR2 ANQGSEA. The CDR3 nucleotides are TGCAGCGTTATCTTGGGACAGGGAAGCTATGGCTACACCTTC. This encodes CSVILGQGSYGYTF.

This clone occurred a few times. V usage is TRBV28 and J usage is TRBJ1-5; tentative D call: TRBD1 (6 bases). This CDR3 is built from 15 residues. Trimming shortened V by 5 bases and J by 0 bases, and 11 bases separated the two germline ends. In germline, CDR1 is MDHEN, CDR2 SYDVKM. In nucleotides, the CDR3 is TGTGCCAGCAGTACCAGGGGAAATAGCAATCAGCCCCAGCATTTT. It is translated as CASSTRGNSNQPQHF.

The chain recombines TRBV7-3 with TRBJ1-6; 7 nucleotides match TRBD1. After removal of 8 bases from V and 3 bases from J, the junction contained 7 bases not matched to a gene. Germline V gene sequence: CDR1 SGHTA, CDR2 FQGTGA. CDR3 size: 15 residues. The CDR3 loop is CASRPGGYYNSPLHF. The CDR3 bases are TGTGCCAGCCGGCCAGGGGGGTACTATAATTCACCCCTCCACTTT.

The V and J genes are TRBV19 and TRBJ1-2; D is unresolved. Germline V gene data show CDR1 as LNHDA and CDR2 as SQIVND (reference sequence). The V gene lost 4 bases and the J gene lost 2 bases, with 11 bases spanning the gap. CDR3 length: 14 amino acids. For the CDR3, the DNA is TGTGCCAGTAGTAGGCAAAACAACAACTATGGCTACACCTTC. Residues: CASSRQNNNYGYTF.

The rearrangement uses TRBV9 and TRBJ1-5; TRBD1 aligns across 7 bases. The V and J ends lost 5 bases and 1 base, in that order; junction bases with no gene match: 3. The germline V gene has CDR1 SGDLS and CDR2 YYNGEE. The length of the CDR3 is 14 residues. CDR3 nucleotides: TGTGCCAGCAGTGCGACAGGGAGCAATCAGCCCCAGCATTTT. Residues: CASSATGSNQPQHF.

The rearrangement uses TRBV30 and TRBJ2-7; a possible D gene is TRBD2 (6 bases). V lost 1 base, J lost 4 bases, and 8 bases lay in between. The CDR3 totals 12 residues. The germline V gene encodes CDR1 GTSNPN and CDR2 SVGIG (reference sequence). CDR3 sequence reads: CAWSGGEYEQYF. The CDR3 coding sequence is TGTGCCTGGAGTGGGGGGGAGTACGAGCAGTACTTC.

The J gene is TRBJ2-2, the V gene TRBV4-1; TRBD2 is a possible D gene (5 bases). Germline V gene sequence: CDR1 MGHRA, CDR2 YSYEKL. The CDR3 sequence is 14 residues long. Trimming shortened V by 8 bases and J by 1 base, and 11 bases separated the two germline ends. The CDR3 protein is CASQDGENTGELFF. Written as DNA, the CDR3 is TGCGCCAGCCAGGACGGGGAGAACACCGGGGAGCTGTTTTTT.

The gene calls are TRBV4-3 and TRBJ2-1; 12 bases fit TRBD2. This CDR3 comprises 20 residues. Germline trimming cut 0 bases from V and 4 bases from J; bases unmatched to any gene: 13. Germline CDR1 and CDR2: LGHNA and YSLEER. The CDR3 spells CASSQDRSLAGGIMYNEQFF. CDR3 nucleotide sequence: TGCGCCAGCAGCCAAGATAGGTCGCTAGCGGGAGGGATAATGTACAATGAGCAGTTCTTC.

The chain is built from TRBV5-5 and TRBJ1-5, with TRBD1 identical over 7 bases. The junction had 15 bases not matched to a gene; V was cut back by 4 bases and J by 5 bases. CDR1 SGHKS and CDR2 YYEKEE come from the germline V gene (reference sequence). There are 17 residues in the CDR3. The CDR3 loop reads CASSPLLLGGRDQPQHF. The CDR3 bases are TGTGCCAGCAGCCCCCTCTTGTTAGGGGGCCGCGATCAGCCCCAGCATTTT. The variable domain in full, with the rest retrieved from reference TRBV5-5 and TRBJ1-5, is DAGVTQSPTHLIKTRGQQVTLRCSPISGHKSVSWYQQVLGQGPQFIFQYYEKEERGRGNFPDRFSARQFPNYSSELNVNALLLGDSALYLCASSPLLLGGRDQPQHFGDGTRLSIL.

The chain uses TRBV27 and TRBJ1-1; TRBD1 is a possible D gene (5 bases). The CDR3 is 15 amino acids. Germline V gene sequence: CDR1 MNHEY, CDR2 SMNVEV (reference sequence). V lost 5 bases, J lost 0 bases, and 13 bases lay in between. This chain's CDR3 is CASSSWEQVNTEAFF. The CDR3 DNA follows: TGTGCCAGCAGTAGCTGGGAACAGGTGAACACTGAAGCTTTCTTT.

The chain employs TRBV7-9 and TRBJ1-2, with TRBD1 matching 8 bases. J was trimmed by 2 bases and V by 5 bases; bases with no gene match: 4. Germline CDR1 reads SEHNR; CDR2 reads FQNEAQ (reference sequence). CDR3 size: 14 residues. CDR3 in DNA: TGTGCCAGCAGCCCAGGGGGCGCCAACTATGGCTACACCTTC. It specifies CASSPGGANYGYTF.

The V call is TRBV6-5, the J call TRBJ1-1; D gene unclear. Germline CDR1 is MNHEY and CDR2 is SVGAGI. The CDR3 runs 14 residues. V lost 2 bases, J lost 5 bases, and 12 bases lay in between. CDR3 DNA: TGTGCCAGCAGTTACGAAGGGTCGGGAACTGAAGCTTTCTTT. Its protein product is CASSYEGSGTEAFF.

The chain is built from TRBV4-3 and TRBJ2-7; weak D call: TRBD1 (6 bases). V dropped 1 base and J dropped 1 base, with 11 bases sitting between them. Germline-derived CDR1 and CDR2 are LGHNA and YSLEER. The CDR3 length is 15 residues. CDR3 region: CASSQAQGSSYEQYF. DNA of the CDR3: TGCGCCAGCAGCCAAGCACAGGGTTCATCCTACGAGCAGTACTTC.

The chain joins TRBV30 to TRBJ1-5; D ambiguous. The CDR3 sequence is 13 residues long. Germline assignment: CDR1 GTSNPN and CDR2 SVGIG (reference sequence). The ends were cut back, 4 bases at V and 2 bases at J, with 9 bases in the middle. CDR3 sequence: CAWNGRGNQPQHF. The DNA of the CDR3 is TGTGCCTGGAACGGTAGGGGCAATCAGCCCCAGCATTTT.

The CDR3 DNA is TGTGCCAGCTCACCACCGTCTAGCACAGATACGCAGTATTTT. It is translated as CASSPPSSTDTQYF. This sequence joins TRBV18 and TRBJ2-3; D is ambiguous. CDR3 length equals 14 residues. V shed 0 bases and J shed 0 bases, with 4 bases lying between them. Germline CDR1 KGHSH, CDR2 LQKENI.

The chain uses TRBV5-1 and TRBJ2-1, with 7 bases lining up with TRBD1. The CDR3 contains 16 residues. Germline assignment: CDR1 SGHRS and CDR2 YFSETQ. The J segment lost 0 bases and the V segment lost 2 bases, leaving 5 bases of the junction unmatched. CDR3 loop: CASSLTPGGSYNEQFF. The CDR3 region has the DNA TGCGCCAGCAGCTTAACGCCAGGGGGCTCCTACAATGAGCAGTTCTTC.

The CDR3 sequence: CAWSVPQNYGYTF. Written as DNA, the CDR3 is TGTGCCTGGAGTGTCCCACAGAACTATGGCTACACCTTC. The chain carries TRBV30 and TRBJ1-2; D remains unclear. With 0 bases removed from V and 2 bases from J, the gap between germline ends came to 7 bases. This CDR3 has 13 amino acids. The germline V gene has CDR1 GTSNPN and CDR2 SVGIG (reference sequence).

The V and J genes are TRBV4-2 and TRBJ1-6; the match to TRBD1 covers 7 bases. The trim removed 2 bases at V and 8 bases at J, leaving 9 bases unmatched. Germline CDR1 is LGHNA and CDR2 is YNFKEQ. This CDR3 spans 16 amino acids. The CDR3 DNA follows: TGTGCCAGCAGCCAACGGCAGGGGGAAGGGGATTCACCCCTCCACTTT. Translated, it gives CASSQRQGEGDSPLHF.

The V and J genes are TRBV5-1 and TRBJ2-1; D gene uncertain. Looked up from germline, CDR1 is SGHRS and CDR2 is YFSETQ. Deletions cut 3 bases from V and 6 bases from J, with 16 bases between. The CDR3 spans 15 residues. The CDR3 DNA is TGCGCCAGCAGCTCGGTCGGGCTCGCCCTCAATGAGCAGTTCTTC. Translating it yields CASSSVGLALNEQFF.